This T cell receptor beta chain stems from a study of CD4+ T cells in melanoma. CDR1 is SGHTA and CDR2 is FQGNSA in the germline V gene. The CDR3 loop spans 15 amino acids. Trimming took 5 bases from V and 10 from J, leaving 18 bases between them. Study-wide results and caveats: CD8+ T cell, macrophage and B cell function reportedly correlated with neoantigen-specific CD4+ T cells.

Only in-frame clones appear in the TCRdb table, and some are missing; sequencing was by immunoSEQ multiplex PCR. Of about 140,000 clones listed, about 90% are singletons. A remark on this clone: Its target is not known.

The clonotype originates from a human donor with melanoma. The gene calls are TRBV7-2 and TRBJ1-6, with D hard to call. This CDR3 is CASSPGAGRVSPLHF. In DNA, the CDR3 is TGTGCCAGCAGCCCCGGTGCGGGGAGGGTGTCACCCCTCCACTTT.